This passage covers 32 T cell receptor beta chains from one sample sequenced in a study of somatic mutations in cytotoxic T cells in rheumatoid arthritis. Method: immunoSEQ multiplex PCR; TCRdb's copy keeps in-frame clones and lacks some. Counted here are about 14,000 clones, around 90% occurring once; the ten biggest clones make up more than 15%. Sequenced: CD4+ T cells sorted from blood. These receptors all come from a man between 70 and 80 years old with rheumatoid arthritis.

This chain uses TRBV29-1 with TRBJ2-2, with D unclear. This CDR3 has 15 residues. Germline V gives CDR1 SQVTM, CDR2 ANQGSEA. The germline V and J ends were trimmed by 5 bases and 2 bases, with 15 bases remaining between them. CDR3 sequence reads: CSVNSPNSNTGELFF. CDR3 sequence (DNA): TGCAGCGTTAATAGTCCAAACAGTAACACCGGGGAGCTGTTTTTT.

This clone was seen more than once but under ten times. The chain uses TRBV7-2 and TRBJ1-1; D uncertain. From germline, CDR1 is SGHTA and CDR2 FQGNSA. V lost 5 bases, J lost 1 base, and 8 bases lay in between. The CDR3 loop spans 13 amino acids. CDR3 DNA sequence: TGTGCCAGCAGCCGAAGAGCGAACACTGAAGCTTTCTTT. Translated, it gives CASSRRANTEAFF.

This chain uses TRBV10-2 with TRBJ2-3; maybe TRBD2 (6 bases). Germline assignment: CDR1 WSHSY and CDR2 SAAADI. The CDR3 loop spans 15 amino acids. The germline V and J ends were trimmed by 6 bases and 0 bases, with 13 bases remaining between them. CDR3 sequence: CASRDSGTSTDTQYF. CDR3 coding DNA: TGCGCCAGCAGGGACTCCGGGACTAGCACAGATACGCAGTATTTT.

The chain combines TRBV2 with TRBJ2-1, with a tentative D call TRBD1 (5 bases). The CDR3 sequence is 14 residues long. Trimming took 0 bases from V and 7 from J, leaving 10 bases between them. Germline CDR1 reads SNHLY; CDR2 reads FYNNEI. The CDR3 sequence: CASSEARQGNEQFF. CDR3 nucleotides: TGTGCCAGCAGTGAAGCTAGGCAGGGTAATGAGCAGTTCTTC.

This chain joins TRBV5-1 and TRBJ2-3; D is possibly TRBD1 (6 bases). Germline CDR1 and CDR2: SGHRS and YFSETQ. V lost 5 bases and J 4 bases, leaving 11 bases between the germline ends. The CDR3 runs to 13 residues. The CDR3 bases are TGCGCCAGCAGTTCAGGGGTAGCAGATACGCAGTATTTT. Its translation is CASSSGVADTQYF.

The chain combines TRBV28 with TRBJ2-7; weak D call: TRBD1 (6 bases). Germline V gene data show CDR1 as MDHEN and CDR2 as SYDVKM. Trimming took 6 bases from V and 3 from J, leaving 12 bases between them. The CDR3 is 13 residues long. This CDR3 is CASRGDIGYEQYF. The CDR3 region has the DNA TGTGCCAGCAGGGGGGACATCGGCTACGAGCAGTACTTC. The variable domain in full, completed from reference TRBV28 and TRBJ2-7, reads DVKVTQSSRYLVKRTGEKVFLECVQDMDHENMFWYRQDPGLGLRLIYFSYDVKMKEKGDIPEGYSVSREKKERFSLILESASTNQTSMYLCASRGDIGYEQYFGPGTRLTVT.

The chain employs TRBV14 and TRBJ1-3; the D gene is possibly TRBD1 (5 bases). The CDR3 sequence is 17 residues long. V gave up 0 bases and J gave up 0 bases, with 12 bases separating them. Germline values: CDR1 SGHDN, CDR2 FVKESK. Here the CDR3 reads CASSQEWGRDSGNTIYF. The DNA of the CDR3 is TGTGCCAGCAGCCAAGAATGGGGCAGAGACTCTGGAAACACCATATATTTT.

V is TRBV7-9 and J is TRBJ1-1; a possible D gene is TRBD1 (5 bases). This CDR3 spans 14 amino acids. The ends were cut back, 3 bases at V and 3 bases at J, with 11 bases in the middle. Germline values: CDR1 SEHNR, CDR2 FQNEAQ (reference sequence). The CDR3 protein is CASSFGGSDTEAFF. The CDR3 region has the DNA TGTGCCAGCAGCTTCGGGGGGAGTGACACTGAAGCTTTCTTT.

This clone appeared a single time. The chain links TRBV5-1 to TRBJ2-7; the match to TRBD1 covers 11 bases. Germline V gives CDR1 SGHRS, CDR2 YFSETQ. V trimming: 4 bases; J trimming: 3 bases; junction bases outside the gene matches: 3. The CDR3 is 14 residues long. The CDR3 DNA reads TGCGCCAGCAGCACGGGGACAGGGGGCTACGAGCAGTACTTC. It encodes CASSTGTGGYEQYF.

The chain uses TRBV2 and TRBJ2-2; tentatively, D is TRBD1 (6 bases). CDR1 is SNHLY, CDR2 FYNNEI, per germline. The ends were cut back, 3 bases at V and 4 bases at J, with 12 bases in the middle. This CDR3 comprises 15 residues. CDR3 loop: CASSEMGQLTGELFF. As DNA, the CDR3 is TGTGCCAGCAGTGAGATGGGACAACTCACCGGGGAGCTGTTTTTT.

The chain links TRBV28 to TRBJ2-1, with 7 bases identical to TRBD2. This CDR3 comprises 23 residues. Germline V CDR1 and CDR2: MDHEN, SYDVKM. J lost 3 bases, V lost 7 bases, and 33 bases had no gene match. This CDR3 is CASTTHSWRGSYWEGGSYNEQFF. The CDR3 nucleotides are TGTGCCAGCACGACCCATTCTTGGCGGGGGTCCTATTGGGAGGGAGGGAGCTACAATGAGCAGTTCTTC.

The chain links TRBV27 to TRBJ2-3; a possible D gene is TRBD1 (6 bases). Germline V gene sequence: CDR1 MNHEY, CDR2 SMNVEV (reference sequence). This CDR3 has 14 residues. V was trimmed by 5 bases and J by 5 bases, leaving 14 bases between them. The CDR3 nucleotides read TGTGCCAGCAGTCCAACAGGGCTTGGAGATACGCAGTATTTT. This encodes CASSPTGLGDTQYF.

The chain is built from TRBV19 and TRBJ2-3; D not resolved. Trimming left V 11 bases short and J 5 bases short, with 11 bases between. CDR1 and CDR2 from the germline V gene are LNHDA and SQIVND (reference sequence). The CDR3 is made up of 11 amino acids. The CDR3 DNA sequence: TGTGCCCCTTTTTGGAGAGATACGCAGTATTTT. Protein product: CAPFWRDTQYF.

This clone was observed a single time. The chain links TRBV6-5 to TRBJ1-6; TRBD1 matches at 7 bases. V was clipped by 7 bases and J by 1 base; unmatched bases: 4. CDR1 and CDR2 (germline): MNHEY, SVGAGI. The CDR3 runs to 15 residues. CDR3 coding DNA: TGTGCCAGCACCGGGGACAGATCCTATAATTCACCCCTCCACTTT. Its translation: CASTGDRSYNSPLHF.

The rearrangement uses TRBV18 and TRBJ2-3; the D gene is possibly TRBD2 (5 bases). The germline V and J ends were trimmed by 0 bases and 3 bases, with 13 bases remaining between them. Germline V lookup: CDR1 KGHSH, CDR2 LQKENI. The CDR3 covers 16 residues. CDR3 sequence (DNA): TGTGCCAGCTCACCACCAACGATCACGGGGACAGATACGCAGTATTTT. Its translation is CASSPPTITGTDTQYF.

This clone was seen a handful of times. V and J are TRBV28 and TRBJ2-7; TRBD1 agrees at 7 bases. The CDR3 loop spans 15 amino acids. The germline V gene has CDR1 MDHEN and CDR2 SYDVKM. The junction had 8 bases not matched to a gene; V was cut back by 4 bases and J by 2 bases. CDR3 residues: CASSSRQGRAYEQYF. DNA for the CDR3: TGTGCCAGCAGTTCACGACAGGGACGAGCCTACGAGCAGTACTTC.

V usage is TRBV30 and J usage is TRBJ1-3; D may be TRBD1 (5 bases). Germline values: CDR1 GTSNPN, CDR2 SVGIG (reference sequence). The CDR3 has 13 residues. The CDR3 bases are TGTGCACGCGGGGGGTCGAGAGGAAACACCATATATTTT. As protein: CARGGSRGNTIYF.

The chain links TRBV2 to TRBJ2-7, with TRBD2 identical over 9 bases. Germline CDR1 and CDR2: SNHLY and FYNNEI. The J segment lost 5 bases and the V segment lost 4 bases, leaving 6 bases of the junction unmatched. CDR3 length: 14 residues. CDR3: CASSGGTSIDEQYF. The CDR3 DNA is TGTGCCAGCAGTGGAGGGACTAGCATCGACGAGCAGTACTTC.

The rearrangement links TRBV6-1 to TRBJ2-1; 14 bases agree with TRBD2. After removal of 8 bases from V and 8 bases from J, the junction contained 8 bases not matched to a gene. The CDR3 spans 15 residues. CDR1 is MNHNS, CDR2 SASEGT, per germline. The CDR3 is CASRDGTSGGYEQFF. Written as DNA, the CDR3 is TGTGCCAGCCGAGACGGGACTAGCGGGGGCTATGAGCAGTTCTTC.

This clone was seen just once. This CDR3 reads CASSFTRDRGADTQYF. The DNA of the CDR3 is TGTGCCAGCAGCTTCACCCGGGACAGGGGCGCAGATACGCAGTATTTT. The chain has TRBV7-2 and TRBJ2-3; TRBD1 matches 10 bases. The V segment lost 3 bases and the J segment 4 bases; nucleotides outside the gene matches: 7. The CDR3 contains 16 residues. Germline V gene data show CDR1 as SGHTA and CDR2 as FQGNSA.

This sequence joins TRBV11-2 and TRBJ2-7; tentative D call: TRBD1 (7 bases). The CDR3 has 15 residues. V lost 3 bases, J lost 0 bases, and 12 bases lay in between. Per germline, CDR1 SGHAT and CDR2 FQNNGV. Written as DNA, the CDR3 is TGTGCCAGCAGCTTTTACAGGGGACTCTCCTACGAGCAGTACTTC. As protein: CASSFYRGLSYEQYF.

This rearrangement joins TRBV7-9 to TRBJ1-3; maybe TRBD1 (5 bases). CDR3 size: 15 residues. Germline CDR1 is SEHNR and CDR2 is FQNEAQ (reference sequence). V was cut by 5 bases and J by 3 bases, with 14 bases left in between. The CDR3 region is CASSPWQGRGNTIYF. CDR3 DNA sequence: TGTGCCAGCAGCCCGTGGCAGGGTCGTGGAAACACCATATATTTT.

The chain has TRBV11-3 and TRBJ2-3; D gene uncertain. This CDR3 contains 14 residues. Trimming shortened V by 3 bases and J by 2 bases, and 9 bases separated the two germline ends. CDR1 and CDR2 (germline): SGHNT, YENEEA. The CDR3 loop is CASSFGDVTDTQYF. As DNA, the CDR3 is TGTGCCAGCAGCTTTGGAGACGTCACAGATACGCAGTATTTT.

This clone was recorded once. The chain is built from TRBV9 and TRBJ2-3; 7 bases fit TRBD2. After removal of 4 bases from V and 0 bases from J, the junction contained 8 bases not matched to a gene. Germline CDR1 is SGDLS and CDR2 is YYNGEE. This CDR3 has 16 amino acids. CDR3 region: CASSSSSGFSTDTQYF. CDR3 nucleotides: TGTGCCAGCAGCTCCAGTAGCGGGTTTAGCACAGATACGCAGTATTTT.

The rearrangement uses TRBV2 and TRBJ1-4; 11 nucleotides agree with TRBD1. V lost 8 bases to trimming and J lost 8 bases; unmatched junction nucleotides: 1. Germline-derived CDR1 and CDR2 are SNHLY and FYNNEI. The CDR3 is 12 residues long. Here the CDR3 DNA reads TGTGCCAGCGGGACAGGGGGGGAAAAACTGTTTTTT. Its protein product is CASGTGGEKLFF.

The CDR3 DNA sequence: TGTGCCAGCAGCGAGCAAACAGGGGGCCCGCAGTACTTC. Its protein is CASSEQTGGPQYF. The rearrangement joins TRBV9 to TRBJ2-7, with TRBD1 identical over 9 bases. V lost 3 bases to trimming and J lost 9 bases; unmatched junction nucleotides: 7. Germline values: CDR1 SGDLS, CDR2 YYNGEE. The CDR3 has 13 amino acids.

The rearrangement links TRBV5-6 to TRBJ2-2; TRBD1 is a possible D gene (5 bases). Per germline, CDR1 SGHDT and CDR2 YYEEEE. This CDR3 contains 15 residues. With 0 bases removed from V and 1 base from J, the gap between germline ends came to 7 bases. The CDR3 DNA is TGTGCCAGCAGCTTGGGGACACAGAACACCGGGGAGCTGTTTTTT. It yields the protein CASSLGTQNTGELFF.

This clone was found once. The chain couples TRBV4-2 to TRBJ2-7; TRBD1 is a possible D gene (6 bases). The CDR3 covers 14 residues. Per the germline V gene, CDR1 is LGHNA and CDR2 is YNFKEQ. Trimming removed 4 bases at V and 0 bases at J, with 10 bases between. This CDR3 is CASSLRQVSYEQYF. CDR3 coding DNA: TGTGCCAGCAGCCTGAGACAGGTCTCCTACGAGCAGTACTTC.

The V and J genes are TRBV5-6 and TRBJ2-3; TRBD1 matches at 12 bases. The CDR3 is 16 amino acids. Trimming removed 1 base from V and 3 bases from J; junction bases left unmatched: 3. Germline CDR1 reads SGHDT; CDR2 reads YYEEEE. CDR3 DNA: TGTGCCAGCAGCTTGCGGGGACAGGGGGCAACAGATACGCAGTATTTT. It encodes CASSLRGQGATDTQYF. Variable domain in full (rest from reference TRBV5-6 and TRBJ2-3): DAGVTQSPTHLIKTRGQQVTLRCSPKSGHDTVSWYQQALGQGPQFIFQYYEEEERQRGNFPDRFSGHQFPNYSSELNVNALLLGDSALYLCASSLRGQGATDTQYFGPGTRLTVL.

This clone was counted once. This chain uses TRBV28 with TRBJ2-1, with 10 nucleotides matching TRBD2. The CDR3 extends over 16 amino acids. V was clipped by 2 bases and J by 2 bases; unmatched bases: 3. CDR1 is MDHEN and CDR2 is SYDVKM in the germline V gene. CDR3 sequence: CASSLIAGGTYNEQFF. CDR3 in DNA: TGTGCCAGCAGTTTAATAGCGGGGGGTACCTACAATGAGCAGTTCTTC.

The chain carries TRBV28 and TRBJ1-1, with 8 bases matching TRBD1. From germline, CDR1 is MDHEN and CDR2 SYDVKM. V was clipped by 3 bases and J by 0 bases; unmatched bases: 15. The CDR3 length is 19 residues. The CDR3 DNA reads as TGTGCCAGCAGTTTTAACCTGGTCGGACAGGGATTCGTGAACACTGAAGCTTTCTTT. This sequence encodes CASSFNLVGQGFVNTEAFF.

V gene TRBV10-1 combines with J gene TRBJ2-2; 10 nucleotides match TRBD1. V lost 6 bases, J lost 5 bases, and 9 bases stayed unmatched. The CDR3 has 16 amino acids. Germline values: CDR1 WNHNN, CDR2 SYGVQD (reference sequence). The DNA for the CDR3 is TGCGCCAGCAGGTTCGGGACAGGGGAAGGGACCGGGGAGCTGTTTTTT. Encoded protein: CASRFGTGEGTGELFF.